This TCR beta chain was sequenced during a study of read filtering for tumor transcriptome and immune sequencing. This clonotype has a count of ten or more. The germline V gene encodes CDR1 SGHRS and CDR2 YFSETQ. J was trimmed by 1 base and V by 5 bases; bases with no gene match: 3. The CDR3 totals 14 residues. From approximately 430 ng of RNA, a library with molecular barcoded alpha/delta and beta/gamma adaptors was made. TCRdb processed the reads anew with MiXCR; each CDR3 protein has one entry. This sample has over 90,000 distinct CDR3 sequences, with roughly 21% found just once. The chain recombines TRBV5-1 with TRBJ2-3; 8 bases align to TRBD2. This receptor was obtained from a donor at least 40 years old with multiple myeloma. Sequences were obtained from a population of CD138-negative cells sorted from bone marrow. Here the CDR3 reads CASRGLAGTDTQYF. The CDR3, as DNA: TGCGCCAGCAGAGGACTAGCTGGCACAGATACGCAGTATTTT.